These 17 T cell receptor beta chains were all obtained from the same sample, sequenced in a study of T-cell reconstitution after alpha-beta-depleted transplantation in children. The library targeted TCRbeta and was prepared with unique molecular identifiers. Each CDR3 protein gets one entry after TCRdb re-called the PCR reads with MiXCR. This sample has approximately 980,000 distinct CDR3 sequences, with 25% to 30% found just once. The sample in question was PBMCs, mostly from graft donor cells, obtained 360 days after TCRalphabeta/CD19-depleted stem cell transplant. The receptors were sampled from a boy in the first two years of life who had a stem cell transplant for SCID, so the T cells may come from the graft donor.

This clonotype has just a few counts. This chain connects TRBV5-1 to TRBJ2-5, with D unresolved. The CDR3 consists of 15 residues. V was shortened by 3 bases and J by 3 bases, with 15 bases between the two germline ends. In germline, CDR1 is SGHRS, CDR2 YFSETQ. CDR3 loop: CASSSSVGEEETQYF. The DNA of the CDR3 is TGCGCCAGCAGCTCGTCGGTTGGAGAGGAAGAGACCCAGTACTTC.

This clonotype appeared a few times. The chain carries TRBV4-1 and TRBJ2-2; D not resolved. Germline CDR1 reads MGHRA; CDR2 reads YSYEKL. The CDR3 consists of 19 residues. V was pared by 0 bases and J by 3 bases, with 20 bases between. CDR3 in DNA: TGCGCCAGCAGCCAAGACTTTTGGACGGCCCGGCCGGACACCGGGGAGCTGTTTTTT. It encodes CASSQDFWTARPDTGELFF.

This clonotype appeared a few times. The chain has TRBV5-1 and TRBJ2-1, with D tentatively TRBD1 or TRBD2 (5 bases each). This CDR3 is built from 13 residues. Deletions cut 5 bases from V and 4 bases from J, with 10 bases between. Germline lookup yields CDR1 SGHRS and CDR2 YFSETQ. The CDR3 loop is CASSGREYNEQFF. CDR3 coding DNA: TGCGCCAGCAGTGGCAGGGAGTACAATGAGCAGTTCTTC.

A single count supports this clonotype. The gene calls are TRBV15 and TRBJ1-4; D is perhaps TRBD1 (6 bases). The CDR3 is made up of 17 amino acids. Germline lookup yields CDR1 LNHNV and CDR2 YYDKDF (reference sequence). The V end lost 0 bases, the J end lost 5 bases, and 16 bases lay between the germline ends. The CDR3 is CATSRDPVGGRNEKLFF. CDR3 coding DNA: TGTGCCACCAGCAGAGATCCCGTGGGGGGGCGGAATGAAAAACTGTTTTTT.

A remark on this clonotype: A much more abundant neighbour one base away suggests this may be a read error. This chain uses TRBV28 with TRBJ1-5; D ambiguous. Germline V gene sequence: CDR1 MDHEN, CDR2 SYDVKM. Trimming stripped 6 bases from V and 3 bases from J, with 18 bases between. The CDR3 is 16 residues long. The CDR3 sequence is CASSRLGRAINQPQHF. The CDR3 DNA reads TGTGCCAGCAGCCGCTTGGGCCGGGCAATCAATCAGCCCCAGCATTTT.

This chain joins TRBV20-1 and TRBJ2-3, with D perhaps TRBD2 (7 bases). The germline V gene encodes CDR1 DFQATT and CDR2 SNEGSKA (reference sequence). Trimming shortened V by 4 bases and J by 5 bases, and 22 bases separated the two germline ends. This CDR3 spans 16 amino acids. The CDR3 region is CSAMGAGGGAGDTQYF. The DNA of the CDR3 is TGCAGTGCTATGGGCGCCGGCGGGGGCGCGGGAGATACGCAGTATTTT.

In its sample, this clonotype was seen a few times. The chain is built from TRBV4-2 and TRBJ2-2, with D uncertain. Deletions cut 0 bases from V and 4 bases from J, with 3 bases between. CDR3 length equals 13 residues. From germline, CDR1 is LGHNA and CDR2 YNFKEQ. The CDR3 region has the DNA TGTGCCAGCAGCCAAGAAATCACCGGGGAGCTGTTTTTT. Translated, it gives CASSQEITGELFF.

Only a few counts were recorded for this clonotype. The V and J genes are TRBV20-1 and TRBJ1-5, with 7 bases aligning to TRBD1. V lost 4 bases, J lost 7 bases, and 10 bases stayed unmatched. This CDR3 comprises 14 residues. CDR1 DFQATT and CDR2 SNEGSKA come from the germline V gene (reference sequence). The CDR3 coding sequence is TGCAGTGCTATCCAAGACAGGGTCGGACAGCCCCAGCATTTT. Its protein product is CSAIQDRVGQPQHF.

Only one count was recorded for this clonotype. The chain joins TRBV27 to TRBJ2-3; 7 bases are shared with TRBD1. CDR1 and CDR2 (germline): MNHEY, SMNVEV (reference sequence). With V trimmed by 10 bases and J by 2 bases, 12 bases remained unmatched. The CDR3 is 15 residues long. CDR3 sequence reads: CATHSGQTVTDTQYF. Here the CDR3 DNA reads TGTGCCACGCACTCGGGACAGACCGTCACAGATACGCAGTATTTT.

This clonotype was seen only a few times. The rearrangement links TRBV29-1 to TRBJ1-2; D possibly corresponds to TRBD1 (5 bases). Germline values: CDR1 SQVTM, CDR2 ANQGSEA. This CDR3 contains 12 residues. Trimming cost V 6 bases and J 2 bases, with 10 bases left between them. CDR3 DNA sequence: TGCAGCGTGTCCGACAGAAACTATGGCTACACCTTC. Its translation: CSVSDRNYGYTF. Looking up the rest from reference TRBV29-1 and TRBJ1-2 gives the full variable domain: SAVISQKPSRDICQRGTSLTIQCQVDSQVTMMFWYRQQPGQSLTLIATANQGSEATYESGFVIDKFPISRPNLTFSTLTVSNMSPEDSSIYLCSVSDRNYGYTFGSGTRLTVV.

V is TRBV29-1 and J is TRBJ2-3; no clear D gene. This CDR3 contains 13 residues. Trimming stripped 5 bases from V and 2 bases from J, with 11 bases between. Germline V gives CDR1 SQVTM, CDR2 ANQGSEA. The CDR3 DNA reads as TGCAGCGTTCGACCCCTTATCACAGATACGCAGTATTTT. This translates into CSVRPLITDTQYF.

The CDR3 loop reads CASSRSGGITTPSTDTQYF. Written as DNA, the CDR3 is TGCGCCAGCAGCAGAAGCGGGGGGATTACCACACCGAGCACAGATACGCAGTATTTT. The V and J genes are TRBV5-1 and TRBJ2-3; 9 nucleotides match TRBD2. Looked up from germline, CDR1 is SGHRS and CDR2 is YFSETQ. V lost 4 bases, J lost 0 bases, and 15 bases stayed unmatched. The CDR3 is made up of 19 amino acids. The variable domain in full, completed from reference TRBV5-1 and TRBJ2-3, reads KAGVTQTPRYLIKTRGQQVTLSCSPISGHRSVSWYQQTPGQGLQFLFEYFSETQRNKGNFPGRFSGRQFSNSRSEMNVSTLELGDSALYLCASSRSGGITTPSTDTQYFGPGTRLTVL.

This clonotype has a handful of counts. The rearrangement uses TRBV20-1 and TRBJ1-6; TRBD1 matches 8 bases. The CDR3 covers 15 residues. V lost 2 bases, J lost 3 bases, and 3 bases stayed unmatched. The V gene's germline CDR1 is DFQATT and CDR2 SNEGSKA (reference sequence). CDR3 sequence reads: CSARPDRGYNSPLHF. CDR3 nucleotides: TGCAGTGCTAGACCCGACAGGGGCTATAATTCACCCCTCCACTTT.

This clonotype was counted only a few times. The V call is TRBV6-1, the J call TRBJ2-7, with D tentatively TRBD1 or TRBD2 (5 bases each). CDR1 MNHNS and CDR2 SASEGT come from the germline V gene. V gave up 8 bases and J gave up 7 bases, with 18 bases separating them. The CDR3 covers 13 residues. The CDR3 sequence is CASFGRGVFEQYF. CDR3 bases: TGTGCCAGCTTTGGTAGAGGGGTGTTTGAGCAGTACTTC.

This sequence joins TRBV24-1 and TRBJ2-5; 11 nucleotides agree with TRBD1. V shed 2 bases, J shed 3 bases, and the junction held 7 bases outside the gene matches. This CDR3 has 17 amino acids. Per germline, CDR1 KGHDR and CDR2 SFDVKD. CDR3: CATSDSGTGGVEETQYF. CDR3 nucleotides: TGTGCCACCAGTGATTCCGGGACAGGGGGGGTAGAAGAGACCCAGTACTTC.

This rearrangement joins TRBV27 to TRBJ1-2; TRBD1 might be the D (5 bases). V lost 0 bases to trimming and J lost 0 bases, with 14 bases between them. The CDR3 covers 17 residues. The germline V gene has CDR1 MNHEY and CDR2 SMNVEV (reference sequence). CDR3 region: CASSLSPGGGANYGYTF. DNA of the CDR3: TGTGCCAGCAGTTTATCGCCCGGCGGGGGGGCTAACTATGGCTACACCTTC.

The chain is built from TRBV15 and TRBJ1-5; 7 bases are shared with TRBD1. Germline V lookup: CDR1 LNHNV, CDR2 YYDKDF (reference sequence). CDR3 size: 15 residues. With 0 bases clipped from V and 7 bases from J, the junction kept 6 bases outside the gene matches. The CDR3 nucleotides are TGTGCCACCAGCAGAGATAGGGCAGGGGGACAGCCCCAGCATTTT. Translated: CATSRDRAGGQPQHF.